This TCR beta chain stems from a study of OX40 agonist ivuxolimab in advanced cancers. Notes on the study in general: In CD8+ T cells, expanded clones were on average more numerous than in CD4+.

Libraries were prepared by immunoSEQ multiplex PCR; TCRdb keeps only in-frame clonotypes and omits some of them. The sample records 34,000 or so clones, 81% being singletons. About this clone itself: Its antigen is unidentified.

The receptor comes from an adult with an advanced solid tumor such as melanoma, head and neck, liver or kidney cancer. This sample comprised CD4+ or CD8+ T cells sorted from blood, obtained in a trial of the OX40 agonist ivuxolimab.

This CDR3 reads CASRRTGALFNYGYTF. In nucleotides, the CDR3 is TGTGCCAGCCGCCGGACAGGTGCCTTATTTAACTATGGCTACACCTTC. The rearrangement joins TRBV28 to TRBJ1-2, with TRBD1 identical over 7 bases. The CDR3 extends over 16 amino acids. Trimming took 8 bases from V and 1 from J; bases not matched to a gene: 13. Germline V CDR1 and CDR2: MDHEN, SYDVKM.